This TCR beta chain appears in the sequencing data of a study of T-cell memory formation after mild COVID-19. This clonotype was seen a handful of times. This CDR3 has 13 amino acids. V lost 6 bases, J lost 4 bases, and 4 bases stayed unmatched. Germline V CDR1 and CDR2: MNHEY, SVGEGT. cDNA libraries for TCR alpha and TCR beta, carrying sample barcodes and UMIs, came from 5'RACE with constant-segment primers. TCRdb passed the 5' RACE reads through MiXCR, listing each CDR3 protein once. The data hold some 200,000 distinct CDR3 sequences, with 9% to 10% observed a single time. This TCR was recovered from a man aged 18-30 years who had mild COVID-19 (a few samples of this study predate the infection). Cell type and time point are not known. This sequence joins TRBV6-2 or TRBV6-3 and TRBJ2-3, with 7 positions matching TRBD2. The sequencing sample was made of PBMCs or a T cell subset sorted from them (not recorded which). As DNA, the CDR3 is TGTGCCAGCAGGGGGGGGACGTCAGATACGCAGTATTTT. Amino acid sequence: CASRGGTSDTQYF.